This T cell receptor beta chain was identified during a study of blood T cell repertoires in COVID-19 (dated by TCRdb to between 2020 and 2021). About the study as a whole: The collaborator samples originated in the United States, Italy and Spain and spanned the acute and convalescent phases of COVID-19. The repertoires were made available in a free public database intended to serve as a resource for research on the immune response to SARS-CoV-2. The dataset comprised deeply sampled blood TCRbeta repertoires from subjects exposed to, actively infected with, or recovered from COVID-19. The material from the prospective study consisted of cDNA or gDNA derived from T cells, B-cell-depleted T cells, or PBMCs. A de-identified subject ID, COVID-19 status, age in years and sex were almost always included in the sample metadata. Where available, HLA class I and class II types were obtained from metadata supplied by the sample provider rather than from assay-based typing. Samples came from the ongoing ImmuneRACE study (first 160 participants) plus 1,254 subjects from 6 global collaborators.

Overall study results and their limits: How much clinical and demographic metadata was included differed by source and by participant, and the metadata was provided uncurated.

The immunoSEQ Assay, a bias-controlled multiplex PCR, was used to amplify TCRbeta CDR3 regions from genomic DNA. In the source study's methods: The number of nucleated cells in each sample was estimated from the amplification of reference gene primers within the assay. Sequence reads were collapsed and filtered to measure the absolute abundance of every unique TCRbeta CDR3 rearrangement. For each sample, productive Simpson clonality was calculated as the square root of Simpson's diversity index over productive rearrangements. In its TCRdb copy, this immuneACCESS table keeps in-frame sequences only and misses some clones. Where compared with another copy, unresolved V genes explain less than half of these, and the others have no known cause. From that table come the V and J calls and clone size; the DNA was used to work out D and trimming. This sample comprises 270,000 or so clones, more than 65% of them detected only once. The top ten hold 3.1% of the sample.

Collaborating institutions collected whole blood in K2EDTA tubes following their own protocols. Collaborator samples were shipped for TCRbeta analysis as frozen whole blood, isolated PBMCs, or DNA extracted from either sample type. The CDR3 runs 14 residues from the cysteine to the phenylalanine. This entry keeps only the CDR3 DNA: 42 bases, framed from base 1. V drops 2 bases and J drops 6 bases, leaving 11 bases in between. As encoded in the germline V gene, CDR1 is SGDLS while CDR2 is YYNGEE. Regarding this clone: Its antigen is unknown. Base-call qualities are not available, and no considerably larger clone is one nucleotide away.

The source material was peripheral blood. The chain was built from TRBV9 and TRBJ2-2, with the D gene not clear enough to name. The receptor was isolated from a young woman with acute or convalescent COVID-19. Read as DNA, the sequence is TGTGCCAGCAGCGTTTCGGATGAGGCCGGGGAGCTGTTTTTT. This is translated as CASSVSDEAGELFF.